The T cell receptor (beta chain) described here comes from a study of T cell repertoires in cytomegalovirus infection. On the study more broadly: Public TCR beta signature analysis indicated the presence of both CMV infection and matching HLA type. Overall study results and limits: Carriage of CMV together with the relevant HLA was identifiable through cumulative public TCR beta family frequency. Clonotypes of TCR beta that were HLA-C-restricted and CMV-specific dominated the ex vivo response.

CDR3 size: 11 residues. V gave up 6 bases and J gave up 3 bases, with 5 bases separating them. Germline loops: CDR1 SGHVS, CDR2 FNYEAQ. Each CDR3 protein gets one entry after TCRdb re-called the reads with MiXCR. The sample holds 250,000 to 300,000 distinct CDR3 sequences, roughly 15% seen once. There are many counts of this clonotype. Its antigen is unidentified. The sequenced sample was PBMCs. This sequence originates from a human donor in good health (CMV status not recorded). Some clones in this sample may be carry-over from other donors' samples. The V gene is TRBV7-6, the J gene TRBJ1-1; D call uncertain. CDR3 DNA sequence: TGTGCCAGCAGGTCGGACACTGAAGCTTTCTTT. It translates to CASRSDTEAFF.